The present T cell receptor (beta chain) was sequenced within a study of cytomegalovirus exposure and HLA in healthy donors. The study ran its PCR with 60 Vbeta and 13 Jbeta primers. The data were produced by immunoSEQ multiplex PCR, yet TCRdb's version contains in-frame clones alone and is incomplete. Of about 160,000 clones listed, roughly 80% are singletons. The ends were cut back, 0 bases at V and 6 bases at J, with 14 bases in the middle. The CDR3 is made up of 15 amino acids. Looked up from germline, CDR1 is SGHDN and CDR2 is FVKESK. A single count supports this clone. Its target is unknown. Study-wide results and caveats: TCR beta chain V- and J-gene trimming was linked, in a later analysis, to a missense variant in DCLRE1C. When analyzed later, the rates of TCR association showed variation by HLA locus, with DRB1 the most and HLA-C the fewest.

The J gene is TRBJ1-1, the V gene TRBV14; D is perhaps TRBD1 (5 bases). Sequencing was performed on PBMCs. This sequence originates from a young man in good health and CMV-seronegative. CDR3 loop: CASSQETVRYAEAFF. The CDR3 DNA follows: TGTGCCAGCAGCCAAGAGACAGTCCGGTATGCTGAAGCTTTCTTT.